This T cell receptor (beta chain) was sequenced for a study of CD8 T cells in Susac syndrome. An input of roughly 0.45 to 1 ug of RNA was subjected to reverse transcription using random hexamers. MiXCR, run by TCRdb on the immunoSEQ multiplex PCR reads, gives a single entry per CDR3 protein. The sample includes 140,000 to 150,000 distinct CDR3 sequences, approximately 95% of them seen just once. V lost 6 bases and J 5 bases, leaving 17 bases between the germline ends. This CDR3 has 15 residues. TCR beta sequences were obtained from blood CD8+ and CD4+ T cells. Sample: CD4+ T cells from PBMCs. This clonotype was obtained from a human donor with multiple sclerosis. The chain links TRBV12-3 or TRBV12-4 to TRBJ2-1, with D perhaps matching TRBD1 or TRBD2 (6 bases each). The CDR3 sequence is CASRKQGLANNEQFF. For the CDR3, the DNA is TGTGCCAGCAGAAAACAGGGACTGGCGAACAATGAGCAGTTCTTC.